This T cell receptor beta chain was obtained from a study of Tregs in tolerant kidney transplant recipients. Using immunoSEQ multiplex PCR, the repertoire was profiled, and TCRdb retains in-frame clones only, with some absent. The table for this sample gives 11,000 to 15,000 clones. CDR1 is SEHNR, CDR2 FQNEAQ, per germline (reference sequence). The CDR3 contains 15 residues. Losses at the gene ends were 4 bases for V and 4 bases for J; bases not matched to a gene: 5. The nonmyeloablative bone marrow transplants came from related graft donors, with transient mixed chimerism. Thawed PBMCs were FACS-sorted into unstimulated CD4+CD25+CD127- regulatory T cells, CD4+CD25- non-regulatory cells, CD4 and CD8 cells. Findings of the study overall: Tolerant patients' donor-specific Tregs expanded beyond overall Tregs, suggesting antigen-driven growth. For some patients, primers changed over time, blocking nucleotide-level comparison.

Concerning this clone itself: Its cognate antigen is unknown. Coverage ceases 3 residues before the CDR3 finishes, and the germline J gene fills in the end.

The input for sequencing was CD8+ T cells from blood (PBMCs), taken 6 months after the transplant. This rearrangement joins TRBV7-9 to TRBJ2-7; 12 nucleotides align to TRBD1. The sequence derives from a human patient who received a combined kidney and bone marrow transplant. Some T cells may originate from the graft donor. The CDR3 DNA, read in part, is TGTGCCAGCAGCTCCCCGGGACAGGGGGCATACGAG. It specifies CASSSPGQGAYE. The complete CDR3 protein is CASSSPGQGAYEQYF.